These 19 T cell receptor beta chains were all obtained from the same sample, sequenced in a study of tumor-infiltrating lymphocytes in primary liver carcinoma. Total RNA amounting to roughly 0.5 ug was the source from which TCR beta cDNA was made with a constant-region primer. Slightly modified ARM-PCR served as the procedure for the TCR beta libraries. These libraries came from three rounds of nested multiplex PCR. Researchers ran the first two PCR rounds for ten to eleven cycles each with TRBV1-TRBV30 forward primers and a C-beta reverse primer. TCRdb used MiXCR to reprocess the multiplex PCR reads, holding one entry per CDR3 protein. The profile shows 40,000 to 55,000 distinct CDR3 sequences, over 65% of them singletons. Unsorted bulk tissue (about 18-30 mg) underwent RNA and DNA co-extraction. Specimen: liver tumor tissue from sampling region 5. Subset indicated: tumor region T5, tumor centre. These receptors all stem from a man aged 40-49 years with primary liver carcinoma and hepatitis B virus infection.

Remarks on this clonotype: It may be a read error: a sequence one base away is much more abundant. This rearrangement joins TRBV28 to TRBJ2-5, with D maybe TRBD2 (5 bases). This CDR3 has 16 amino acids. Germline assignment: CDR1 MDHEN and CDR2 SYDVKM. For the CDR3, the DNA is TGTGCCAGCAGTTTACTGCCCAAGGGAGCTCAAGAGACCCGGTACTTC. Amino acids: CASSLLPKGAQETRYF.

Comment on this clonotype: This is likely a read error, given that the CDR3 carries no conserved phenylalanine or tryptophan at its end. The CDR3 nucleotides read TGTGCCAGCAGTTCCGCGGAGACCCAGTACGTC. Its translation: CASSSAETQYV. This chain links TRBV6-6 with TRBJ2-5, with unresolved D. V was clipped by 4 bases and J by 5 bases, with 5 bases between them. The CDR3 is 11 amino acids. Germline lookup yields CDR1 MNHNY and CDR2 SVGAGI (reference sequence).

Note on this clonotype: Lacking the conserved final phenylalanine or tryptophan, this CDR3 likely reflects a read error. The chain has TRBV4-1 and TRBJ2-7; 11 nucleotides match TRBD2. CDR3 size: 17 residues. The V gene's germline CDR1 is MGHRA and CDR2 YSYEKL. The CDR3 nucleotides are TGCACCAGCAGCCAACTGGGAGAAACTAGCGGGAGCTACGAGCAGTACTTA. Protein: CTSSQLGETSGSYEQYL.

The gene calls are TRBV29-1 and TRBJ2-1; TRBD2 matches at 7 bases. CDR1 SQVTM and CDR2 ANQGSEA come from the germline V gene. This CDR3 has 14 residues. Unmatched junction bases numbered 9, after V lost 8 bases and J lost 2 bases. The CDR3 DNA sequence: TGCAGCACTACGGGGGGAGTAGCCTACAATGAGCAGTTCTTC. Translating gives CSTTGGVAYNEQFF.

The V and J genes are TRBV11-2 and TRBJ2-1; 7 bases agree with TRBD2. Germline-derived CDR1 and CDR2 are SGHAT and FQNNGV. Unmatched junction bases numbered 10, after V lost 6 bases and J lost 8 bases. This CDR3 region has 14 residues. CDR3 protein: CASSLGGPYYEQFF. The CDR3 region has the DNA TGTGCCAGCAGTCTGGGAGGGCCGTACTATGAGCAGTTCTTC.

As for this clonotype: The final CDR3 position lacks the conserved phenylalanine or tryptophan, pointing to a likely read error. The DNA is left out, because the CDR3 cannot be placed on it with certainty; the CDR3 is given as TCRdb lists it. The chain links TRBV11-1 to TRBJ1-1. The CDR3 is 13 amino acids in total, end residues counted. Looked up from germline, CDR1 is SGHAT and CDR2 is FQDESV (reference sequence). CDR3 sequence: CASSPTLNTEASI.

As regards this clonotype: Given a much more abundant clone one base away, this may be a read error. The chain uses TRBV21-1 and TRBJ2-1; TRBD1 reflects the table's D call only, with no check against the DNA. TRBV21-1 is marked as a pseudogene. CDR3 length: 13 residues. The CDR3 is CASITSRGNEQFF. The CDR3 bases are TGTGCCAGCATTACCTCGAGGGGGAATGAGCAGTTCTTC.

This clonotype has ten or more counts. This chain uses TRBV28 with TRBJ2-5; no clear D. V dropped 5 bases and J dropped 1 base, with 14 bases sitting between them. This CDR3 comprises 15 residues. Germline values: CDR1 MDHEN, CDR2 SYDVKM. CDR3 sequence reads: CASSILRPLQETQYF. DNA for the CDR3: TGTGCCAGCAGTATACTCCGGCCCCTCCAAGAGACCCAGTACTTC.

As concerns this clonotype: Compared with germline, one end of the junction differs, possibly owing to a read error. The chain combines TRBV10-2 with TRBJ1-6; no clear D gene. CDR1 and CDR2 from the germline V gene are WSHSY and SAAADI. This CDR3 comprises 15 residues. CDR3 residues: CASNESSSYNSLLHF. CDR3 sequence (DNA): TGCGCCAGCAATGAGTCCAGCTCCTATAATTCACTCCTCCACTTT.

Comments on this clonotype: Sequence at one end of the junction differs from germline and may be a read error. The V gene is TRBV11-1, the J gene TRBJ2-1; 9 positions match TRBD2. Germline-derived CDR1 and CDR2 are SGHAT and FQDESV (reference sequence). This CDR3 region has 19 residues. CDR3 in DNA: TGTGGCAGCAGCTTAGGTCAGCGGGGGGCGTTCAGCTCCTACGATGAGCAGTTCTTC. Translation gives CGSSLGQRGAFSSYDEQFF.

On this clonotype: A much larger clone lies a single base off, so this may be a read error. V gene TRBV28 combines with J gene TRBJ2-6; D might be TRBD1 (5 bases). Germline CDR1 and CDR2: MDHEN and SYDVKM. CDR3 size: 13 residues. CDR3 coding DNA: TGTGCCAGCTCAAGGTCTGGGGCCAACCTCCTGACTTTC. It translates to CASSRSGANLLTF.

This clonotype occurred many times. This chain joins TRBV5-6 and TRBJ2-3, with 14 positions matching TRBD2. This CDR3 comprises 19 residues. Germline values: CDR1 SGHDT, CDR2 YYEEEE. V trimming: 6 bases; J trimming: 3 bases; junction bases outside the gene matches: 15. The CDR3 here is CASNPTSGRAGTRTDTQYF. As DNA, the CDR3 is TGTGCCAGCAATCCGACTAGCGGGAGGGCCGGGACTCGTACAGATACGCAGTATTTT.

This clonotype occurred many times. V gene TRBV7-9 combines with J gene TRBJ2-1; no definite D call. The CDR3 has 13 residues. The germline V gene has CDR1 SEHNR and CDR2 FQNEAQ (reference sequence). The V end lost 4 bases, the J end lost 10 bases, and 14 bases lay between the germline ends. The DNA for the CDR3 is TGTGCCAGCAGCTCCAAGGTCAGCAGGGAGCAGTTCTTC. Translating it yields CASSSKVSREQFF.

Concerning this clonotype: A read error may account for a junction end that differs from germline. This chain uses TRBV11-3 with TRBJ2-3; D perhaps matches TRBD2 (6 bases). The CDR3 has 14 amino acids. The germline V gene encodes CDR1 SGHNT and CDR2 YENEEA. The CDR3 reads CTSSPLGGTDTQYF. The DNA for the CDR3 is TGTACCAGCAGCCCATTGGGGGGAACAGACACGCAATATTTT.

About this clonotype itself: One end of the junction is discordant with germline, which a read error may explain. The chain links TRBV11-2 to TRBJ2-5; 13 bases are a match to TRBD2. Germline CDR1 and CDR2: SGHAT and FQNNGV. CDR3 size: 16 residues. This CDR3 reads CVSSDPGTSGTETQYF. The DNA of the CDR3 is TGTGTCAGCAGTGACCCCGGGACTAGCGGGACCGAGACCCAGTACTTC.

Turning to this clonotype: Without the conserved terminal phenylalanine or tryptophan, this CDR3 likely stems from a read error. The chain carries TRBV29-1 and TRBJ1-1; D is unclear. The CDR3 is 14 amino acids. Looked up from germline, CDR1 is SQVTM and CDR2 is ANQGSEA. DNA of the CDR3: TGCAGTGTTGAAGATCGACGGTCGAACACTGAAGCTTTCTCT. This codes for CSVEDRRSNTEAFS.

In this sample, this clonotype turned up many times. In nucleotides, the CDR3 is TGTGCCAGCAGCCAGTCAGTAGCCACCGGGGAGCTGTTTTTT. Protein sequence: CASSQSVATGELFF. The V gene is TRBV14, the J gene TRBJ2-2, with D unclear. Per the germline V gene, CDR1 is SGHDN and CDR2 is FVKESK. The CDR3 sequence is 14 residues long. V was pared by 3 bases and J by 4 bases, with 9 bases between.

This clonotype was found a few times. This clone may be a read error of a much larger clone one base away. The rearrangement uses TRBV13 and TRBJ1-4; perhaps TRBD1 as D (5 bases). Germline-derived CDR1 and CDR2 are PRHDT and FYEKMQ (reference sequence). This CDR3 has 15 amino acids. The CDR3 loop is CASGLGAGRSEKLFF. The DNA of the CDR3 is TGTGCCAGCGGCTTAGGTGCAGGGAGGAGTGAAAAACTGTTTTTT. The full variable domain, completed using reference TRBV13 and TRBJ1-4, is AAGVIQSPRHLIKEKRETATLKCYPIPRHDTVYWYQQGPGQDPQFLISFYEKMQSDKGSIPDRFSAQQFSDYHSELNMSSLELGDSALYFCASGLGAGRSEKLFFGSGTQLSVL.

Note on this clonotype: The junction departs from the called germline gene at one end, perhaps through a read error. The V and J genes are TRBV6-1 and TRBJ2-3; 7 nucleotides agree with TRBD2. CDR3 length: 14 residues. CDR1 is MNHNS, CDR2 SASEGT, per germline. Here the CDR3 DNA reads TGTGCCAGTAGTGCGGGAGCTAGCAGAGATACGCAGTATTTT. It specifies CASSAGASRDTQYF.